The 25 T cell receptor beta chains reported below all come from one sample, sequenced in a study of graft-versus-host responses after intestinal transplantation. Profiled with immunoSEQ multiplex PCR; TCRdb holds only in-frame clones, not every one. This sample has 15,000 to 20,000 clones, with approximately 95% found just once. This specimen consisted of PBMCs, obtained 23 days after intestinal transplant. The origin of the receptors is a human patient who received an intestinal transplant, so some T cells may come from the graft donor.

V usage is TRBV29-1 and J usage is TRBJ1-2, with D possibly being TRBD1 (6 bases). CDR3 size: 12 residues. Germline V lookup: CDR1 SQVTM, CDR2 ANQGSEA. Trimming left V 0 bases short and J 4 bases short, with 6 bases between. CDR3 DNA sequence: TGCAGCGTTGAAGACAGGGGCTATGGCTACACCTTC. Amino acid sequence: CSVEDRGYGYTF.

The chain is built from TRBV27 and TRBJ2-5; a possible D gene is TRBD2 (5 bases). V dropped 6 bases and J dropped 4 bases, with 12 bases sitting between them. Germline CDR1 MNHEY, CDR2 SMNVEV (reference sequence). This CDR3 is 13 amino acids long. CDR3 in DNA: TGTGCCAGCAGACGATCTCGGGGAGAGACCCAGTACTTC. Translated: CASRRSRGETQYF.

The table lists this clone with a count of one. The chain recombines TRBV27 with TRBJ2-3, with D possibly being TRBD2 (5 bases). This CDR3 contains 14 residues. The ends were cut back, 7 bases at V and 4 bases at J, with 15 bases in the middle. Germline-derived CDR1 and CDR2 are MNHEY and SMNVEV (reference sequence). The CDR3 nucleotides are TGTGCCAGCACCCCCCGGAGCGGAGCAGATACGCAGTATTTT. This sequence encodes CASTPRSGADTQYF.

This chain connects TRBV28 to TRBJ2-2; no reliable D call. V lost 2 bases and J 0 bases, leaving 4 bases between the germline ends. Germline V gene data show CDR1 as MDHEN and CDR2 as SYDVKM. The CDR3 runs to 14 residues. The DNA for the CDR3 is TGTGCCAGCAGTTTAACATCGAACACCGGGGAGCTGTTTTTT. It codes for CASSLTSNTGELFF.

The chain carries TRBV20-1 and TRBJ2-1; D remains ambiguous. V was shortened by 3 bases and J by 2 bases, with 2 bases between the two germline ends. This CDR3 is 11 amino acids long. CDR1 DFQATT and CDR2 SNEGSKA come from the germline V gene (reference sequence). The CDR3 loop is CSARAYNEQFF. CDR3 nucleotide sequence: TGCAGTGCTAGGGCCTACAATGAGCAGTTCTTC.

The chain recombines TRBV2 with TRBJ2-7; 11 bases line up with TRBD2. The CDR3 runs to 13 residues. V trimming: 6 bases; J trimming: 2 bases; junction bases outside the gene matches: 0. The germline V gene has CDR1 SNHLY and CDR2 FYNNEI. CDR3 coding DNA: TGTGCCAGCAGGGGACTAGCGGCCTACGAGCAGTACTTC. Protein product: CASRGLAAYEQYF.

The CDR3 nucleotides read TGTGCCAGCAGCGAAGCCTTATCCGGGGAGCTGTTTTTT. Amino acids: CASSEALSGELFF. This chain joins TRBV9 and TRBJ2-2; no clear D. The germline V gene encodes CDR1 SGDLS and CDR2 YYNGEE. The CDR3 is 13 residues long. Trimming stripped 3 bases from V and 6 bases from J, with 9 bases between.

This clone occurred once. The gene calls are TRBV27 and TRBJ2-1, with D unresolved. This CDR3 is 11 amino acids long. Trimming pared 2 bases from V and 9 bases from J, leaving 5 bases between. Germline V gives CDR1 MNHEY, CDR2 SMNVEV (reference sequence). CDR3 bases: TGTGCCAGCAGTTTACCGGGTGAGCAGTTCTTC. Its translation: CASSLPGEQFF.

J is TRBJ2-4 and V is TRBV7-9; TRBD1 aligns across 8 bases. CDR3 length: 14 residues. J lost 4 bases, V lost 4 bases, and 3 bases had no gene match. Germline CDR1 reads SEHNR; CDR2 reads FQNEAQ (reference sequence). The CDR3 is CASSSRDRKNIQYF. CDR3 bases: TGTGCCAGCAGCTCTCGGGACAGGAAAAACATTCAGTACTTC.

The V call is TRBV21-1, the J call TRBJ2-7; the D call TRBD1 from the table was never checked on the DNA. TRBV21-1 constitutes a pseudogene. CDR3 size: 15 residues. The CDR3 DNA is TGTGCCAGCAGCAAAGGAGGCGACAGGGGCTACGAGCAGTACTTC. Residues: CASSKGGDRGYEQYF.

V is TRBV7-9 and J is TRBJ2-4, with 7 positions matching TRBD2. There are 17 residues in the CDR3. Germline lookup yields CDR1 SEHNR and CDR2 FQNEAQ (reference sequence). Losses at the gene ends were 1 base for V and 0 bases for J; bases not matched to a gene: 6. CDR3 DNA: TGTGCCAGCAGCTTAGTTTCTAGCGGAGTAGCCAAAAACATTCAGTACTTC. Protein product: CASSLVSSGVAKNIQYF.

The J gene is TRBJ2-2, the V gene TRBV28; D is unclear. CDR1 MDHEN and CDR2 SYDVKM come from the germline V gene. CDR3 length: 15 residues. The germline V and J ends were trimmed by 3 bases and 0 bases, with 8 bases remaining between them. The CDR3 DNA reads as TGTGCCAGCAGTTTGACGGCTTCGAACACCGGGGAGCTGTTTTTT. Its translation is CASSLTASNTGELFF.

In DNA form, the CDR3 reads TGCGCCAGCAAAGTCCAGCGGGTTTACAATGAGCAGTTCTTC. This gives the protein CASKVQRVYNEQFF. This sequence joins TRBV5-1 and TRBJ2-1; a weak D match, TRBD2 (6 bases). The V end was cut by 6 bases, the J end by 4 bases, with 14 bases between. CDR3 size: 14 residues. Per the germline V gene, CDR1 is SGHRS and CDR2 is YFSETQ.

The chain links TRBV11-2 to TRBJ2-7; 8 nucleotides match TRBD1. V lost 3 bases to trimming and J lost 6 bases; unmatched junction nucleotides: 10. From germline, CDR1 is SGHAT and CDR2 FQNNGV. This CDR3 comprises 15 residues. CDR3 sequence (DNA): TGTGCCAGCAGCTTGGCCTTTCGGGGGACAGGCGAGCAGTACTTC. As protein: CASSLAFRGTGEQYF. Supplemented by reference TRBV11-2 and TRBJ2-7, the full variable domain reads EAGVAQSPRYKIIEKRQSVAFWCNPISGHATLYWYQQILGQGPKLLIQFQNNGVVDDSQLPKDRFSAERLKGVDSTLKIQPAKLEDSAVYLCASSLAFRGTGEQYFGPGTRLTVT.

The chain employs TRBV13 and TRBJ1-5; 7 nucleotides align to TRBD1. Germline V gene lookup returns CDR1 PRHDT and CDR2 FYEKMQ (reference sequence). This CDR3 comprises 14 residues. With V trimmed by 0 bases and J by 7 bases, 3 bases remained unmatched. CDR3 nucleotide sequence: TGTGCCAGCAGCTTAGGGCAGGGGGGACAGCCCCAGCATTTT. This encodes CASSLGQGGQPQHF.

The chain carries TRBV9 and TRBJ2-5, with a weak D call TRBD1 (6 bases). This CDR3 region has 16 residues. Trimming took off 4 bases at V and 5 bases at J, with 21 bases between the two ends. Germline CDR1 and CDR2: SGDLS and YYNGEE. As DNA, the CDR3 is TGTGCCAGCAGCCCCGGGTGGCAGGGGCTGCTGGAGACCCAGTACTTC. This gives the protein CASSPGWQGLLETQYF. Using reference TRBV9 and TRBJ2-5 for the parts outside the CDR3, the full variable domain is DSGVTQTPKHLITATGQRVTLRCSPRSGDLSVYWYQQSLDQGLQFLIQYYNGEERAKGNILERFSAQQFPDLHSELNLSSLELGDSALYFCASSPGWQGLLETQYFGPGTRLLVL.

As DNA, the CDR3 is TGTGCCAGCACCTCGACAGGTACCTACGAGCAGTACTTC. This translates into CASTSTGTYEQYF. The chain has TRBV28 and TRBJ2-7; perhaps TRBD1 as D (6 bases). Germline CDR1 is MDHEN and CDR2 is SYDVKM. CDR3 length: 13 amino acids. The V end lost 7 bases, the J end lost 2 bases, and 12 bases lay between the germline ends.

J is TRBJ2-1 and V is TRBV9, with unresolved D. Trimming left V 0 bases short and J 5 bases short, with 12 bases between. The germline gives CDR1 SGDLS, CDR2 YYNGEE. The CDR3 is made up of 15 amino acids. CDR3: CASSVAAGINNEQFF. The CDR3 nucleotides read TGTGCCAGCAGCGTAGCGGCCGGAATAAACAATGAGCAGTTCTTC.

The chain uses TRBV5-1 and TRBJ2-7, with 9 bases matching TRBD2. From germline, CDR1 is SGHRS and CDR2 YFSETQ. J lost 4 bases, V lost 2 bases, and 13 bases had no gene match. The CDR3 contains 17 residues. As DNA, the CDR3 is TGCGCCAGCAGCTTCGGGCTAGCGGGAAACCAAATTTACGAGCAGTACTTC. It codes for CASSFGLAGNQIYEQYF.

The CDR3 loop is CASSPGTSGLNEQFF. As DNA, the CDR3 is TGTGCCAGCAGCCCCGGGACTAGCGGCCTCAATGAGCAGTTCTTC. V gene TRBV27 combines with J gene TRBJ2-1, with 11 bases fitting TRBD2. Trimming at V came to 6 bases and at J to 6 bases, leaving 7 bases not matched to a gene. The CDR3 loop spans 15 amino acids. Germline V gene data show CDR1 as MNHEY and CDR2 as SMNVEV (reference sequence).

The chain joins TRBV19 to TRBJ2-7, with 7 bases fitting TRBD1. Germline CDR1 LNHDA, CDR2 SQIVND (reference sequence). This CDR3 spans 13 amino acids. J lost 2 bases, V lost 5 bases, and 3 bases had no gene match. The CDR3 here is CASSPGTAYEQYF. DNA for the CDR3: TGTGCCAGTAGTCCCGGGACAGCCTACGAGCAGTACTTC.

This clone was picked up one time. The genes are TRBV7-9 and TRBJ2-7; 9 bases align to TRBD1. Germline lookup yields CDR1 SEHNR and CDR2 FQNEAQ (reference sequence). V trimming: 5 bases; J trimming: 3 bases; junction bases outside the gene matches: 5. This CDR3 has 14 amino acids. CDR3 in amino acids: CASSQTGQGYEQYF. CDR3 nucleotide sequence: TGTGCCAGCAGCCAGACGGGACAGGGCTACGAGCAGTACTTC.

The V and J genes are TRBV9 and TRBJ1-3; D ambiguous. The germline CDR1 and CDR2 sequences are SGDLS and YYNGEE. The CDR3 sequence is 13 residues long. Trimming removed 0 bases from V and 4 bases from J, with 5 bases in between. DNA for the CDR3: TGTGCCAGCAGCGTAGAAGCAGGAAACACCATATATTTT. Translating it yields CASSVEAGNTIYF.

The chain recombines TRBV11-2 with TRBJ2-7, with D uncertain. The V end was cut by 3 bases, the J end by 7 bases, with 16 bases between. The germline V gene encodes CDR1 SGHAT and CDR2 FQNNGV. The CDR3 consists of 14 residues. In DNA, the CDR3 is TGTGCCAGCAGCTTTCCCAGCCAACCTACAGAGCAGTACTTC. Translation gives CASSFPSQPTEQYF.

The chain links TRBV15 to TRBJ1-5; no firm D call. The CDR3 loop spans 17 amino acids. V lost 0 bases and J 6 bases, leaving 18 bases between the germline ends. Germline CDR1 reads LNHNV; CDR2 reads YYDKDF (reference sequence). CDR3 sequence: CATSREGGIPPSQPQHF. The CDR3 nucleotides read TGTGCCACCAGCAGAGAGGGAGGGATCCCCCCTAGTCAGCCCCAGCATTTT.